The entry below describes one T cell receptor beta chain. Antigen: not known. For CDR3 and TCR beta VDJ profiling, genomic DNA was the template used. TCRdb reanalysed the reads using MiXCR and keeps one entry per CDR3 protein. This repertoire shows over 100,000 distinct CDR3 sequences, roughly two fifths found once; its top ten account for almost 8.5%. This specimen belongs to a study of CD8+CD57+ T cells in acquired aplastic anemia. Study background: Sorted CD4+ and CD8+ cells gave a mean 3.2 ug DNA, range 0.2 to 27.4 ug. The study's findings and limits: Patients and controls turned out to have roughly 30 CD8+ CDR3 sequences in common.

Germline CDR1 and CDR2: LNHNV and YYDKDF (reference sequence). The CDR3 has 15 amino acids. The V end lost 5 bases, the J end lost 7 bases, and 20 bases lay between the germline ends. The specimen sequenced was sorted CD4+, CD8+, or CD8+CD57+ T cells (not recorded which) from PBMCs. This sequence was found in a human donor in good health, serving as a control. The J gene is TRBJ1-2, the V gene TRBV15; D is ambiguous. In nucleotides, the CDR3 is TGTGCCACCAGCCGCCGTAGGGAAGGTTTCTCTGGCTACACCTTC. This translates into CATSRRREGFSGYTF.